This TCR beta chain was found in a study of T cell responses to AZD1222 COVID-19 vaccine. Method: immunoSEQ multiplex PCR; TCRdb's copy keeps in-frame clones and lacks some. The sample has more than 95,000 clones, roughly 91% seen once. CDR3 length equals 14 residues. The germline CDR1 and CDR2 sequences are LGHNT and FRNRAP. V trimming: 3 bases; J trimming: 4 bases; junction bases outside the gene matches: 5. The chain links TRBV12-5 to TRBJ1-2, with TRBD1 matching over 7 bases. The sequenced sample was peripheral blood, obtained 28 days after the second AZD1222 dose. This TCR was recovered from an adult who received the AZD1222 COVID-19 vaccine. CDR3 loop: CASGLPRDSYGYTF. As DNA, the CDR3 is TGTGCTAGTGGTTTACCCCGGGACAGCTATGGCTACACCTTC. Combining the CDR3 with reference TRBV12-5 and TRBJ1-2 gives the whole variable domain DARVTQTPRHKVTEMGQEVTMRCQPILGHNTVFWYRQTMMQGLELLAYFRNRAPLDDSGMPKDRFSAEMPDATLATLKIQPSEPRDSAVYFCASGLPRDSYGYTFGSGTRLTVV.